A selection of T cell receptor beta chains follows, all from one sample in a study of human T cells and chemical hapten exposure. TCRdb re-derived calls from the RACE reads in MiXCR, one entry per CDR3 protein. The table records some 380,000 distinct CDR3 sequences, about 4.8% of them present only once. The source material was whole blood, sampled in connection with sensitization to the hapten diphenylcyclopropenone (DPC). All receptors derive from a woman in her fifties or sixties with alopecia areata. Some clones in this sample may be carry-over from other donors' samples. CDR3s include the opening cysteine and the closing phenylalanine or tryptophan. D genes are given only for firm matches. Not all rows give a size; the values are once, few, many and, for expanded clones, a class.

J gene: TRBJ2-5; clone size: many; D gene: -; V gene: TRBV7-6; CDR3 DNA: TGTGCCAGCACCCTTGGGGCAGGGAATATTCGAGAGACCCAGTACTTC; CDR3 protein: CASTLGAGNIRETQYF
J gene: TRBJ1-4; clone size: many; D gene: -; V gene: TRBV20-1; CDR3 DNA: TGCAGTGCTAGAGAACCGGGACTTGGGCATGAAAAACTGTTTTTT; CDR3 protein: CSAREPGLGHEKLFF
J gene: TRBJ1-1; clone size: many; D gene: -; V gene: TRBV7-9; CDR3 DNA: TGTGCCAGCAGCTTAGAAGCAGGGGACGTAAACACTGAAGCTTTCTTT; CDR3 protein: CASSLEAGDVNTEAFF
J gene: TRBJ2-5; clone size: many; D gene: -; V gene: TRBV7-8; CDR3 DNA: TGTGCCAGCAGCTTCCAGGGGTCCGATGAGACCCAGTACTTC; CDR3 protein: CASSFQGSDETQYF
J gene: TRBJ2-2; clone size: few; D gene: TRBD1; V gene: TRBV29-1; CDR3 DNA: TGCAGCGTTAGGACAGGGCTCACCGGGGAGCTGTTTTTT; CDR3 protein: CSVRTGLTGELFF
J gene: TRBJ2-1; clone size: few; D gene: -; V gene: TRBV12-3/TRBV12-4; CDR3 DNA: TGTGCCAGCAGTCACGTGATCCGGGACGGTTCTTGGGAGCAGTTCTTC; CDR3 protein: CASSHVIRDGSWEQFF
J gene: TRBJ2-7; clone size: many; D gene: -; V gene: TRBV7-6; CDR3 DNA: TGTGCCAGCAGCCTCAGAGCGGGCCCAACGACCTACGAGCAGTACTTC; CDR3 protein: CASSLRAGPTTYEQYF
J gene: TRBJ2-1; clone size: few; D gene: -; V gene: TRBV25-1; CDR3 DNA: TGTGCCAGCACTTTTGGGGTAAAGGGGGGCACCGATGAGCAGTTCTTC; CDR3 protein: CASTFGVKGGTDEQFF
J gene: TRBJ2-7; clone size: many; D gene: TRBD1; V gene: TRBV14; CDR3 DNA: TGTGCCAGCAGCCAAGTTCAGGGGGCGGCCTACGAGCAGTACTTC; CDR3 protein: CASSQVQGAAYEQYF
J gene: TRBJ1-2; clone size: -; D gene: -; V gene: TRBV15; CDR3 DNA: TGTGCCACCAGCAGTGAGGGGACGTATGGCTACACCTTC; CDR3 protein: CATSSEGTYGYTF
J gene: TRBJ2-7; clone size: many; D gene: TRBD1; V gene: TRBV4-2; CDR3 DNA: TGTGCCAGCAGCCAGGCCAGGGGGTACGAGCAGTACTTC; CDR3 protein: CASSQARGYEQYF
J gene: TRBJ1-6; clone size: -; D gene: -; V gene: TRBV30; CDR3 DNA: TGTGCCTGGTCCCAGGGTAGAAATTCACCCCTCCACTTT; CDR3 protein: CAWSQGRNSPLHF
J gene: TRBJ1-3; clone size: -; D gene: -; V gene: TRBV9; CDR3 DNA: TGTGCCAGCAGCGTAGACCCTAACCTCTCTGGAAACACCATATATTTT; CDR3 protein: CASSVDPNLSGNTIYF
J gene: TRBJ2-2; clone size: many; D gene: TRBD2; V gene: TRBV13; CDR3 DNA: TGTGCCAGCAGCCCCCGAGCGGGGGATGGCACCGGGGAGCTGTTTTTT; CDR3 protein: CASSPRAGDGTGELFF
J gene: TRBJ2-3; clone size: -; D gene: -; V gene: TRBV5-6; CDR3 DNA: TGTGCCAGCAGCACGCAACCCATATATACGCAGTATTTT; CDR3 protein: CASSTQPIYTQYF
J gene: TRBJ1-4; clone size: -; D gene: TRBD1; V gene: TRBV7-8; CDR3 DNA: TGTGCCAGCAGCCGCCCCGAGGACAGGGGGCAAACTAATGAAAAACTGTTTTTT; CDR3 protein: CASSRPEDRGQTNEKLFF
J gene: TRBJ2-7; clone size: many; D gene: -; V gene: TRBV6-2/TRBV6-3; CDR3 DNA: TGTGCCAGCAGTGTGGGTCTCGACGAGCAGTACTTC; CDR3 protein: CASSVGLDEQYF
J gene: TRBJ2-7; clone size: many; D gene: -; V gene: TRBV12-3/TRBV12-4; CDR3 DNA: TGTGCCAGCAGCCAAGGGGGGGGCGAGCAGTACTTC; CDR3 protein: CASSQGGGEQYF
J gene: TRBJ2-3; clone size: many; D gene: TRBD2; V gene: TRBV5-5; CDR3 DNA: TGTGCCAGCAGCGTAGGGGGACTAGCGGGCACAGATACGCAGTATTTT; CDR3 protein: CASSVGGLAGTDTQYF
J gene: TRBJ2-7; clone size: many; D gene: -; V gene: TRBV7-9; CDR3 DNA: TGTGCCTCCCGCGGGGGCCGGTCCTACGAGCAGTACTTC; CDR3 protein: CASRGGRSYEQYF
J gene: TRBJ2-3; clone size: few; D gene: -; V gene: TRBV6-6; CDR3 DNA: TGTGCCAGCTGCTCGAGGCAAGATACGCAGTATTTT; CDR3 protein: CASCSRQDTQYF
J gene: TRBJ1-1; clone size: many; D gene: TRBD1; V gene: TRBV6-1; CDR3 DNA: TGTGCCAGCAGTGGTCCGACAGGGGAAAGGGGGGACACTGAAGCTTTCTTT; CDR3 protein: CASSGPTGERGDTEAFF
J gene: TRBJ2-1; clone size: many; D gene: TRBD2; V gene: TRBV20-1; CDR3 DNA: TGCAGTGCAAGACGGGGCGGGGGGACCAATGAGCAGTTCTTC; CDR3 protein: CSARRGGGTNEQFF
J gene: TRBJ1-5; clone size: many; D gene: -; V gene: TRBV6-6; CDR3 DNA: TGTGCCAGCAGGTTGGACAGAGGCGGACAGCCCCAGCATTTT; CDR3 protein: CASRLDRGGQPQHF
J gene: TRBJ1-2; clone size: many; D gene: TRBD1; V gene: TRBV18; CDR3 DNA: TGTGCCAGCTCCCAATCTTCACAGGGGAGTGTTATCTCCTTC; CDR3 protein: CASSQSSQGSVISF
J gene: TRBJ2-2; clone size: many; D gene: TRBD1; V gene: TRBV2; CDR3 DNA: TGTGCCAGCAGTGAATACGGGACAGTTAACACCGGGGAGCTGTTTTTT; CDR3 protein: CASSEYGTVNTGELFF
J gene: TRBJ2-1; clone size: many; D gene: TRBD1; V gene: TRBV4-2; CDR3 DNA: TGTGCCAGCAGCCAACCCAGGGGGACAGGGGGCAATGAGCAGTTCTTC; CDR3 protein: CASSQPRGTGGNEQFF
J gene: TRBJ1-1; clone size: many; D gene: TRBD1; V gene: TRBV20-1; CDR3 DNA: TGCAGTGTTTCCGGACAGGGGGCCTACGAAGCTTTCTTT; CDR3 protein: CSVSGQGAYEAFF
J gene: TRBJ1-4; clone size: many; D gene: TRBD1; V gene: TRBV10-3; CDR3 DNA: TGTGCCATCAGCGCTGGGGACAGTGTGGGTGAAAAACTGTTTTTT; CDR3 protein: CAISAGDSVGEKLFF
J gene: TRBJ2-7; clone size: many; D gene: -; V gene: TRBV20-1; CDR3 DNA: TGCAGTGCTAGAGAGGGGAGGGGGCACTCCTACGAGCAGTACTTC; CDR3 protein: CSAREGRGHSYEQYF
J gene: TRBJ1-4; clone size: many; D gene: TRBD1; V gene: TRBV28; CDR3 DNA: TGTGCCAGTGGGGAGGGGGCCGAGATTAATGAAAAACTGTTTTTT; CDR3 protein: CASGEGAEINEKLFF
J gene: TRBJ2-1; clone size: many; D gene: TRBD2; V gene: TRBV28; CDR3 DNA: TGTGCCAGCAGTTCGCCCGGGACTAGCGTCTACAATGAGCAGTTCTTC; CDR3 protein: CASSSPGTSVYNEQFF
J gene: TRBJ1-2; clone size: few; D gene: -; V gene: TRBV5-6; CDR3 DNA: TGTGCCAGCAGCTTGGGACAGCTCGACTATGGCTACACCTTC; CDR3 protein: CASSLGQLDYGYTF
J gene: TRBJ2-3; clone size: many; D gene: TRBD2; V gene: TRBV5-6; CDR3 DNA: TGTGCCAGCAGCTATGCGACTAGCGGTTTCACAGATACGCAGTATTTT; CDR3 protein: CASSYATSGFTDTQYF
J gene: TRBJ2-4; clone size: few; D gene: -; V gene: TRBV27; CDR3 DNA: TGTGCCAGCAAGACACGTTTTGACATTCAGTACTTC; CDR3 protein: CASKTRFDIQYF
J gene: TRBJ1-2; clone size: few; D gene: -; V gene: TRBV11-2; CDR3 DNA: TGTGCCAGCAGCTTATCGAGCGGACTGAAACCCACCTTC; CDR3 protein: CASSLSSGLKPTF
J gene: TRBJ1-1; clone size: -; D gene: -; V gene: TRBV5-1; CDR3 DNA: TGCGCCAGCAGCTTGGAAGTCTCTGGAACACCTGGGGGGAACACTGAAGCTTTCTTT; CDR3 protein: CASSLEVSGTPGGNTEAFF
J gene: TRBJ1-1; clone size: many; D gene: -; V gene: TRBV5-1; CDR3 DNA: TGCGCCAGCAGCTTAGGGCAAGGAGGTGAAGCTTTCTTT; CDR3 protein: CASSLGQGGEAFF
J gene: TRBJ1-5; clone size: many; D gene: -; V gene: TRBV6-2/TRBV6-3; CDR3 DNA: TGTGCCAGCCTCCGGGCAGGTCGCAATCAGCCCCAGCATTTT; CDR3 protein: CASLRAGRNQPQHF
J gene: TRBJ1-5; clone size: many; D gene: -; V gene: TRBV15; CDR3 DNA: TGTGCCACCACTCCAGGGCAGTATAGCAATCAGCCCCAGCATTTT; CDR3 protein: CATTPGQYSNQPQHF
J gene: TRBJ1-5; clone size: few; D gene: -; V gene: TRBV12-3/TRBV12-4; CDR3 DNA: TGTGCCAGCAGGGCAACAGGGAGAGCGAATCAGCCCCAGCATTTT; CDR3 protein: CASRATGRANQPQHF
J gene: TRBJ1-5; clone size: -; D gene: -; V gene: TRBV2; CDR3 DNA: TGTGCCAGCAGTGAGAATGGGCCTAGCAATCAGCCCCAGCATTTT; CDR3 protein: CASSENGPSNQPQHF
J gene: TRBJ1-5; clone size: many; D gene: -; V gene: TRBV7-3; CDR3 DNA: TGTGCCAGCAGCCCCGACGGGGGTTTCAATCAGCCCCAGCATTTT; CDR3 protein: CASSPDGGFNQPQHF
J gene: TRBJ2-1; clone size: few; D gene: TRBD1; V gene: TRBV4-1; CDR3 DNA: TGCGCCAGCAGCCCTTGGACAGGGGAGGTGGATGAGCAGTTCTTC; CDR3 protein: CASSPWTGEVDEQFF
J gene: TRBJ2-2; clone size: many; D gene: -; V gene: TRBV7-8; CDR3 DNA: TGTGCCACCGCGAGGCGGGCGGACGGGGAGCTGTTTTTT; CDR3 protein: CATARRADGELFF
J gene: TRBJ2-7; clone size: many; D gene: -; V gene: TRBV9; CDR3 DNA: TGTGCCAGCAGCGTTGGGGACAACTCCTACGAGCAGTACTTC; CDR3 protein: CASSVGDNSYEQYF
J gene: TRBJ1-1; clone size: many; D gene: -; V gene: TRBV7-3; CDR3 DNA: TGTGCCAGCAGCCCGATCGGAGGGGCGCCCACTGAAGCTTTCTTT; CDR3 protein: CASSPIGGAPTEAFF
J gene: TRBJ2-1; clone size: many; D gene: -; V gene: TRBV6-2/TRBV6-3; CDR3 DNA: TGTGCCAGCAGTTACTCGACTCCCCCTGAGCAGTTCTTC; CDR3 protein: CASSYSTPPEQFF
J gene: TRBJ2-3; clone size: many; D gene: -; V gene: TRBV16; CDR3 DNA: TGTGCCAGCCTAGAAGTCGATACGCAGTATTTT; CDR3 protein: CASLEVDTQYF
J gene: TRBJ1-3; clone size: many; D gene: -; V gene: TRBV11-2; CDR3 DNA: TGTGCCAGCAGCTTAGGCAGCTCTGGAAACACCATATATTTT; CDR3 protein: CASSLGSSGNTIYF
J gene: TRBJ1-4; clone size: few; D gene: -; V gene: TRBV4-3; CDR3 DNA: TGCGCCAGCAGCCAAGATCGGCATACAACTAATGAAAAACTGTTTTTT; CDR3 protein: CASSQDRHTTNEKLFF
J gene: TRBJ2-3; clone size: -; D gene: TRBD1; V gene: TRBV2; CDR3 DNA: TGTGCCAGCAGTTACGGTGGACAGGGATCAGATACGCAGTATTTT; CDR3 protein: CASSYGGQGSDTQYF
J gene: TRBJ2-7; clone size: many; D gene: TRBD1; V gene: TRBV29-1; CDR3 DNA: TGCAGCGCTCGACAGGGATACGAGCAGTACTTC; CDR3 protein: CSARQGYEQYF